The present T cell receptor (beta chain) was sequenced within a study of cytomegalovirus exposure and HLA in healthy donors. The data were produced by immunoSEQ multiplex PCR, yet TCRdb's version contains in-frame clones alone and is incomplete. The sample includes a few hundred thousand clones, around 89% seen only once; the top ten take under 0.4%. With respect to this clone: Its target is unknown.

This CDR3 is 15 amino acids long. Trimming shortened V by 3 bases and J by 2 bases, and 8 bases separated the two germline ends. The germline CDR1 and CDR2 sequences are MGHDK and SYGVNS. Regarding the study as a whole: Rare sequences made up most TCRs, while some public TCRs were found in many donors.

This rearrangement joins TRBV25-1 to TRBJ1-6; the D gene is possibly TRBD1 (6 bases). Sequencing was performed on PBMCs. The TCR originated in a woman younger than 35 in good health and CMV-seronegative. The CDR3 loop is CASSDRGPYNSPLHF. The CDR3 bases are TGTGCCAGCAGTGACAGGGGTCCCTATAATTCACCCCTCCACTTT.